This T cell receptor (beta chain) was found in a study of cytomegalovirus exposure and HLA in healthy donors. V was clipped by 0 bases and J by 7 bases, with 13 bases between them. Per germline, CDR1 LGHNA and CDR2 YNFKEQ. This CDR3 has 16 amino acids. Primers: 60 Vbeta forward and 13 Jbeta reverse. This table comes from immunoSEQ multiplex PCR, and its TCRdb copy is limited to in-frame clones, with some not included. The profile shows fewer than 200,000 clones, around 73% of them singletons. The sample comprised PBMCs. This sequence joins TRBV4-2 and TRBJ1-6, with D tentatively TRBD1 (6 bases). The origin of this receptor is a woman under 30 in good health and CMV-seropositive. The CDR3 protein is CASSQEATGLNSPLHF. For the CDR3, the DNA is TGTGCCAGCAGCCAAGAGGCCACAGGGTTAAATTCACCCCTCCACTTT.